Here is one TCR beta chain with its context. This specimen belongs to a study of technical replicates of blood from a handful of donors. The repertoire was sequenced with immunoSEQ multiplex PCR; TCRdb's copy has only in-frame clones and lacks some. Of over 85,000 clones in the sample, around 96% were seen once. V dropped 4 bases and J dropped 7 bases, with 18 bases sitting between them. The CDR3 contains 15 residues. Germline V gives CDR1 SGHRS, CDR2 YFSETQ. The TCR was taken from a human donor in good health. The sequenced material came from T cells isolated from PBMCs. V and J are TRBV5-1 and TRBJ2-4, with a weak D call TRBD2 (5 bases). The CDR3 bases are TGCGCCAGCAGCCCCGAAAGGGCAAGAGGGAACATTCAGTACTTC. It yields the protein CASSPERARGNIQYF.